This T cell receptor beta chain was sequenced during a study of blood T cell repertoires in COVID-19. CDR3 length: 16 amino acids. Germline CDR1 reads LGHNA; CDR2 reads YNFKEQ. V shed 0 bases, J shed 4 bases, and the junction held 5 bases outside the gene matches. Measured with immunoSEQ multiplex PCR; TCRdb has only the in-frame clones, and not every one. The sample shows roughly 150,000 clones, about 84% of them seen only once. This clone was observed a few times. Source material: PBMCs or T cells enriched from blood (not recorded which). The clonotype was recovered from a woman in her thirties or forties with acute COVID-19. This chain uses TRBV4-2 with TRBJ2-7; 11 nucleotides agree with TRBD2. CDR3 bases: TGTGCCAGCAGCCAAGAGTACCTAGCGGGAGGTTACGAGCAGTACTTC. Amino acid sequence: CASSQEYLAGGYEQYF.